One and the same sample provided the 12 T cell receptor beta chains below, sequenced in a study of cytomegalovirus exposure and HLA in healthy donors. The repertoire was sequenced with immunoSEQ multiplex PCR; TCRdb's copy has only in-frame clones and lacks some. The table has 100,000 to 150,000 clones, 88% seen once. Material for sequencing was PBMCs. Receptor source: a man in his thirties or forties in good health and CMV-seronegative.

V and J are TRBV9 and TRBJ1-2; D may be TRBD1 (6 bases). The V and J ends lost 0 bases and 4 bases respectively, with 19 bases between them. Germline V gene sequence: CDR1 SGDLS, CDR2 YYNGEE. This CDR3 has 17 residues. The CDR3 loop is CASSVGGGILTLYGYTF. CDR3 nucleotides: TGTGCCAGCAGCGTAGGAGGGGGAATCCTTACCCTCTATGGCTACACCTTC.

J is TRBJ1-6 and V is TRBV27, with 8 bases fitting TRBD1. Germline CDR1 reads MNHEY; CDR2 reads SMNVEV (reference sequence). V lost 5 bases to trimming and J lost 8 bases; unmatched junction nucleotides: 8. The CDR3 consists of 15 residues. The CDR3 sequence is CASSEDRVRDSPLHF. The CDR3 nucleotides are TGTGCCAGCAGTGAGGACAGGGTTCGAGATTCACCCCTCCACTTT.

This chain links TRBV4-3 with TRBJ2-3; TRBD2 aligns across 8 bases. CDR3 size: 16 residues. Germline V gene lookup returns CDR1 LGHNA and CDR2 YSLEER. Trimming took 0 bases from V and 0 from J; bases not matched to a gene: 2. CDR3 in amino acids: CASSQDSGGSTDTQYF. DNA of the CDR3: TGCGCCAGCAGCCAAGATTCGGGAGGGAGCACAGATACGCAGTATTTT.

V gene TRBV5-4 combines with J gene TRBJ2-7; the D is unclear. This CDR3 is built from 14 residues. The germline V gene encodes CDR1 SGHNT and CDR2 YYREEE (reference sequence). V was shortened by 2 bases and J by 3 bases, with 12 bases between the two germline ends. CDR3 DNA sequence: TGTGCCAGCAGCTTACAGACGTTAGACTACGAGCAGTACTTC. This translates into CASSLQTLDYEQYF. Full variable domain (outside the CDR3, taken from reference TRBV5-4 and TRBJ2-7): ETGVTQSPTHLIKTRGQQVTLRCSSQSGHNTVSWYQQALGQGPQFIFQYYREEENGRGNFPPRFSGLQFPNYSSELNVNALELDDSALYLCASSLQTLDYEQYFGPGTRLTVT.

The J gene is TRBJ1-5, the V gene TRBV2, with 8 bases identical to TRBD1. V dropped 8 bases and J dropped 5; count of bases not matched to a gene: 8. This CDR3 contains 14 residues. Germline CDR1 and CDR2: SNHLY and FYNNEI. The CDR3 is CASSWTGFDQPQHF. The CDR3 nucleotides read TGTGCCAGCTCCTGGACAGGGTTTGATCAGCCCCAGCATTTT.

V gene TRBV19 combines with J gene TRBJ2-3, with 8 bases lining up with TRBD2. The CDR3 covers 15 residues. Germline V gene data show CDR1 as LNHDA and CDR2 as SQIVND (reference sequence). This chain's CDR3 is CASDWAGGGADTQYF. CDR3 DNA: TGTGCTTCTGATTGGGCGGGAGGAGGTGCAGATACGCAGTATTTT.

The CDR3: CASSLLGGLGTQYF. CDR3 in DNA: TGTGCCAGCAGTTTACTGGGAGGTCTAGGGACCCAGTACTTC. The chain recombines TRBV27 with TRBJ2-5; D is perhaps TRBD2 (6 bases). V lost 2 bases and J 7 bases, leaving 14 bases between the germline ends. The germline V gene has CDR1 MNHEY and CDR2 SMNVEV (reference sequence). This CDR3 comprises 14 residues.

CDR3 in amino acids: CASSLDPLPAESGEQYF. CDR3 nucleotides: TGCGCCAGCAGCTTGGACCCACTACCGGCGGAATCGGGCGAGCAGTACTTC. V and J are TRBV5-1 and TRBJ2-7; the D is unclear. The V and J ends lost 0 bases and 6 bases respectively, with 22 bases between them. Germline CDR1 SGHRS, CDR2 YFSETQ. The length of the CDR3 is 17 residues.

The rearrangement links TRBV7-2 to TRBJ2-7; D unclear. CDR3 size: 13 residues. Germline V gene sequence: CDR1 SGHTA, CDR2 FQGNSA. Trimming pared 5 bases from V and 4 bases from J, leaving 12 bases between. CDR3 sequence reads: CASSRGSQYEQYF. CDR3 nucleotides: TGTGCCAGCAGCCGAGGATCCCAGTACGAGCAGTACTTC.

This chain uses TRBV5-1 with TRBJ2-7; TRBD2 matches at 7 bases. V lost 0 bases and J lost 0; bases outside the gene matches: 6. The CDR3 covers 16 residues. The germline CDR1 and CDR2 sequences are SGHRS and YFSETQ. In nucleotides, the CDR3 is TGCGCCAGCAGCTTGGAAGGCGGGAGTCCCTCCTACGAGCAGTACTTC. Residues: CASSLEGGSPSYEQYF.

This chain connects TRBV4-1 to TRBJ2-7; TRBD1 agrees at 9 bases. Germline V lookup: CDR1 MGHRA, CDR2 YSYEKL. The V and J ends lost 2 bases and 4 bases, in that order; junction bases with no gene match: 6. This CDR3 contains 15 residues. The chain's CDR3 is CASSQILGQGYEQYF. DNA of the CDR3: TGCGCCAGCAGCCAAATCCTCGGACAGGGGTACGAGCAGTACTTC.

V usage is TRBV4-2 and J usage is TRBJ2-4; 8 positions match TRBD2. J was trimmed by 6 bases and V by 3 bases; bases with no gene match: 4. Germline-derived CDR1 and CDR2 are LGHNA and YNFKEQ. The CDR3 loop spans 14 amino acids. CDR3 DNA: TGTGCCAGCAGCCAGATAGCGGGAATAAACATTCAGTACTTC. Its protein product is CASSQIAGINIQYF.